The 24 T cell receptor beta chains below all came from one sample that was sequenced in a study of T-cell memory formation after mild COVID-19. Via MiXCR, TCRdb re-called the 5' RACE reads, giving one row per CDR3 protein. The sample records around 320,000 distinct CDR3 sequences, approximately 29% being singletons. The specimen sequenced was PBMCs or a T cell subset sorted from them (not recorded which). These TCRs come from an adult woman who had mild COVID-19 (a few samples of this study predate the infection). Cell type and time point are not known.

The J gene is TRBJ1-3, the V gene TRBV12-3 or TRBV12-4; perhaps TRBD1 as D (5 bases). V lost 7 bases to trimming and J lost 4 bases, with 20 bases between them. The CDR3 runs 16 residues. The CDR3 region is CASTQRVWGRGNTIYF. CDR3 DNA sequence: TGTGCCAGCACCCAACGGGTGTGGGGACGAGGAAACACCATATATTTT.

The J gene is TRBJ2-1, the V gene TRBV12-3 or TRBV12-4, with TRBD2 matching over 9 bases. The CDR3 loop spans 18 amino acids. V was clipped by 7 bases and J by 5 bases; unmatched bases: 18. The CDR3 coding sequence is TGTGCCAGCAACGCCCTAGCGGGGAGTAGGTTGGTCCACAATGAGCAGTTCTTC. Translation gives CASNALAGSRLVHNEQFF.

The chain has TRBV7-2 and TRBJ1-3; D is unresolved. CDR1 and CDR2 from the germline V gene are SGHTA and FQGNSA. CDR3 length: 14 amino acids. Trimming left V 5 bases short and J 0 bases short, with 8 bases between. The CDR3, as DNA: TGTGCCAGCAGCCTGAGCAGCTCTGGAAACACCATATATTTT. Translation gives CASSLSSSGNTIYF.

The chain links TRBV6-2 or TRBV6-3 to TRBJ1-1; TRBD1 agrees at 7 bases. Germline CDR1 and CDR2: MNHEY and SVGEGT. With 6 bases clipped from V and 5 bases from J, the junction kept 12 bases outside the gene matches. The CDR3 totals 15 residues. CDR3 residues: CASSQTRQGLTEAFF. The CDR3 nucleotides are TGTGCCAGCAGCCAGACCCGACAGGGACTGACTGAAGCTTTCTTT.

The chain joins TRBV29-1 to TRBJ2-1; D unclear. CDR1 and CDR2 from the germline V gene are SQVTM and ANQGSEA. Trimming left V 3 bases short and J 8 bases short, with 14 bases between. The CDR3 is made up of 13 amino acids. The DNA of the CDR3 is TGCAGCGTTGAGGGTCTCACCTCGGATGAGCAGTTCTTC. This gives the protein CSVEGLTSDEQFF.

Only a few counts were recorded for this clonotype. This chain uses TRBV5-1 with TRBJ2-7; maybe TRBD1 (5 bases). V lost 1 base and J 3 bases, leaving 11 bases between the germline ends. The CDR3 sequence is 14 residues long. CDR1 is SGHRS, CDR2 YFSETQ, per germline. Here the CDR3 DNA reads TGCGCCAGCAGCTTGTTTCCAGGGCTCTACGAGCAGTACTTC. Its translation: CASSLFPGLYEQYF.

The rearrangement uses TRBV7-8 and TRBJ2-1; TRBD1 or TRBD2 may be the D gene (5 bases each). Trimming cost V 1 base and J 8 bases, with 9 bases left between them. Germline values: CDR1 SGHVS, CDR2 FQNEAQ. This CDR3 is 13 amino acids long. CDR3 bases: TGTGCCAGCAGCTTAGAACGGGGCTATGAGCAGTTCTTC. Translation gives CASSLERGYEQFF.

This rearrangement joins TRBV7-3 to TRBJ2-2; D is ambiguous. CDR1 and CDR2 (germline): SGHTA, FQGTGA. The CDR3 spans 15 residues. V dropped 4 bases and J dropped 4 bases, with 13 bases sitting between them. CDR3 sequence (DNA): TGTGCCAGCAGCTCAGGCCCATCGGGCACCGGGGAGCTGTTTTTT. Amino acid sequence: CASSSGPSGTGELFF.

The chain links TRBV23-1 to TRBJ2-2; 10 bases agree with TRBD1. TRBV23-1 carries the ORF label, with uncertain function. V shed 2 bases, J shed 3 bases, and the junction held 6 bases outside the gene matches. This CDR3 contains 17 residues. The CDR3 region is CASSQRDRGSDTGELFF. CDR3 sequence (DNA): TGCGCCAGCAGTCAACGGGACAGGGGATCGGACACCGGGGAGCTGTTTTTT.

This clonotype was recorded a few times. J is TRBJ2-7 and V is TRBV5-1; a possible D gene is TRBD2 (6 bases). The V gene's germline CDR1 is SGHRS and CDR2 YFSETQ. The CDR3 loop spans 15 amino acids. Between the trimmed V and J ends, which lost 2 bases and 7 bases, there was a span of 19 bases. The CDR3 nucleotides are TGCGCCAGCAGCTTAGCGGGTCCCACAGCTCGGGAGCAGTACTTC. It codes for CASSLAGPTAREQYF.

The CDR3 nucleotides are TGCAGTGCTAGAAGCGGGAGGGTAAGCAATGAGCAGTTCTTC. It encodes CSARSGRVSNEQFF. V gene TRBV20-1 combines with J gene TRBJ2-1; 10 nucleotides align to TRBD2. From germline, CDR1 is DFQATT and CDR2 SNEGSKA (reference sequence). This CDR3 has 14 amino acids. V was clipped by 2 bases and J by 6 bases; unmatched bases: 4.

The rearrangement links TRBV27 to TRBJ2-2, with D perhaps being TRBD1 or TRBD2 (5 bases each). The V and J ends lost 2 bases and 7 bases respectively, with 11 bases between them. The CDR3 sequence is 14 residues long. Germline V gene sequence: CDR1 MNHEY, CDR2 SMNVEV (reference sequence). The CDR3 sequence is CASSLRGDGGELFF. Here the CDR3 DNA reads TGTGCCAGCAGTTTAAGAGGGGATGGCGGGGAGCTGTTTTTT.

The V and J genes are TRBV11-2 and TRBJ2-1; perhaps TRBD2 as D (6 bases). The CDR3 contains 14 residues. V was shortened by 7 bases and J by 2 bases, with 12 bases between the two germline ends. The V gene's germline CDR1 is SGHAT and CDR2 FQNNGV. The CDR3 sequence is CASTEGPTYNEQFF. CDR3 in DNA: TGTGCCAGCACGGAGGGTCCCACCTACAATGAGCAGTTCTTC.

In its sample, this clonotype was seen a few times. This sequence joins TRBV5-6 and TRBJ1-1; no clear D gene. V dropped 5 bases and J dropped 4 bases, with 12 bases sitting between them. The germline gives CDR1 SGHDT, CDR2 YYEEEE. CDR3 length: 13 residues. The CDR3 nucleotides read TGTGCCAGCAGTCCCTCCGCCTTCACTGAAGCTTTCTTT. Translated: CASSPSAFTEAFF.

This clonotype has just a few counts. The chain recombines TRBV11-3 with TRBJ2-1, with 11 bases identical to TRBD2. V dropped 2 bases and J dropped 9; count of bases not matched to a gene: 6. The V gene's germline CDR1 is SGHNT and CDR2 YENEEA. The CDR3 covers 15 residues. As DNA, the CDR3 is TGTGCCAGCAGCTTAACTAGCGGGAGTCAGAGTGAGCAGTTCTTC. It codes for CASSLTSGSQSEQFF. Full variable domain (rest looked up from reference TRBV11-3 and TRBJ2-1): EAGVVQSPRYKIIEKKQPVAFWCNPISGHNTLYWYLQNLGQGPELLIRYENEEAVDDSQLPKDRFSAERLKGVDSTLKIQPAELGDSAVYLCASSLTSGSQSEQFFGPGTRLTVL.

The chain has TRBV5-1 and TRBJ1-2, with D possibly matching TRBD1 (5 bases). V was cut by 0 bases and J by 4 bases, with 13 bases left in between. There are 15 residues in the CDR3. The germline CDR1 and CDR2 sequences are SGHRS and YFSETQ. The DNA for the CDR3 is TGCGCCAGCAGCTTGGCCGACGGGGCCGGCTATGGCTACACCTTC. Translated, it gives CASSLADGAGYGYTF.

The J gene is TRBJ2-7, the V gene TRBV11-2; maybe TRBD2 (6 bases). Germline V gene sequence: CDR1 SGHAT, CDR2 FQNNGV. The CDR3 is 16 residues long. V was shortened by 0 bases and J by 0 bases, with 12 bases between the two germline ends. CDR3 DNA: TGTGCCAGCAGCTTAGATGTTGCGGGAAGCTCCTACGAGCAGTACTTC. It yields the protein CASSLDVAGSSYEQYF.

The CDR3 loop reads CASSLNANGNTEAFF. The CDR3, as DNA: TGTGCCAGCAGCTTAAACGCCAACGGGAACACTGAAGCTTTCTTT. The V and J genes are TRBV11-3 and TRBJ1-1; D remains unclear. V was shortened by 2 bases and J by 1 base, with 11 bases between the two germline ends. Germline assignment: CDR1 SGHNT and CDR2 YENEEA. The length of the CDR3 is 15 residues.

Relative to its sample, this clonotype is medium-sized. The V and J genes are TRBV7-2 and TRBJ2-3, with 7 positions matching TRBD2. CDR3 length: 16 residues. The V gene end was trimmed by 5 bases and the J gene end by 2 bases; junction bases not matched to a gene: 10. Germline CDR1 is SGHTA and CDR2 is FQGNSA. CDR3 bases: TGTGCCAGCAGCCGATCTAGCGGAACCTACACAGATACGCAGTATTTT. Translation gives CASSRSSGTYTDTQYF.

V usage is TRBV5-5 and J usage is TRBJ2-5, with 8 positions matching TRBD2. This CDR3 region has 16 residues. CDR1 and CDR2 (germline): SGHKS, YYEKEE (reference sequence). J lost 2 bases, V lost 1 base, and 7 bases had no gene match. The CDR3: CASSLMASGPQETQYF. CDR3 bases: TGTGCCAGCAGCTTGATGGCTAGCGGGCCACAAGAGACCCAGTACTTC. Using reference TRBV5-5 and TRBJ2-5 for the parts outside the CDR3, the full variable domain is DAGVTQSPTHLIKTRGQQVTLRCSPISGHKSVSWYQQVLGQGPQFIFQYYEKEERGRGNFPDRFSARQFPNYSSELNVNALLLGDSALYLCASSLMASGPQETQYFGPGTRLLVL.

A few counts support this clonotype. CDR3 sequence: CASSLGGYSRTEAFF. For the CDR3, the DNA is TGTGCCAGCAGCTTAGGGGGTTACTCACGGACAGAAGCTTTCTTT. This chain links TRBV7-2 with TRBJ1-1; maybe TRBD1 (5 bases). Germline V lookup: CDR1 SGHTA, CDR2 FQGNSA. The CDR3 is made up of 15 amino acids. Trimming stripped 1 base from V and 8 bases from J, with 17 bases between. Looking up the rest from reference TRBV7-2 and TRBJ1-1 gives the full variable domain: GAGVSQSPSNKVTEKGKDVELRCDPISGHTALYWYRQSLGQGLEFLIYFQGNSAPDKSGLPSDRFSAERTGGSVSTLTIQRTQQEDSAVYLCASSLGGYSRTEAFFGQGTRLTVV.

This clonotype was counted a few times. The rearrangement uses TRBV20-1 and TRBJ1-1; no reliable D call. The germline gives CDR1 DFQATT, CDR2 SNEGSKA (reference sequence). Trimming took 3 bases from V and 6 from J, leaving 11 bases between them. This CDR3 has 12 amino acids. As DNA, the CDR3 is TGCAGTGCTAGTAGAGGAGGTGCTGAAGCTTTCTTT. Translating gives CSASRGGAEAFF.

The CDR3 is CASSPITRNTEAFF. CDR3 sequence (DNA): TGTGCCAGCTCACCAATAACTAGGAACACTGAAGCTTTCTTT. The chain joins TRBV18 to TRBJ1-1; no reliable D call. This CDR3 contains 14 residues. The V gene lost 2 bases and the J gene lost 1 base, with 8 bases spanning the gap. CDR1 and CDR2 (germline): KGHSH, LQKENI.

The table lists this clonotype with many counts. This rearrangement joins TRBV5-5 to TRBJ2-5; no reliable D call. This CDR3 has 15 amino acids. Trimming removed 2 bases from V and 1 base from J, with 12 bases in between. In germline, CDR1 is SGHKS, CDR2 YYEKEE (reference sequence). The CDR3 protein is CASSLGSGPQETQYF. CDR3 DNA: TGTGCCAGCAGCTTAGGGTCTGGACCCCAAGAGACCCAGTACTTC.